This is a list of T cell receptor beta chains from one sample in a study of blood T cell repertoires in COVID-19. Only in-frame clones appear in the TCRdb table, and some are missing; sequencing was by immunoSEQ multiplex PCR. This sample carries around 300,000 clones, roughly 88% of them seen once, and the ten largest clones take about 10%. The sample comprised peripheral blood. Receptors were obtained from a woman in her sixties or seventies with acute or convalescent COVID-19. Both conserved end residues are part of each CDR3. The order of the fields is clone size, V gene, J gene, D gene, CDR3 DNA, CDR3 protein. D genes are given only for firm matches. Clone size is given for some rows only: seen once, a few or many times, or a class if the clone is expanded.

-	TRBV5-1	TRBJ1-2	-	TGCGCCAGCAGCTCGGTTGGGCAGGGGAGCTATGGCTACACCTTC	CASSSVGQGSYGYTF
-	TRBV5-1	TRBJ1-5	-	TGCGCCAGCAGCTTGGACGGGCAGCCCCAGCATTTT	CASSLDGQPQHF
-	TRBV6-1	TRBJ1-2	-	TGTGCCAGCAGTGAAAAGGGGCCCTATGGCTACACCTTC	CASSEKGPYGYTF
-	TRBV7-3	TRBJ2-1	TRBD2	TGTGCCAGCAGCTTCTCCCCGGGGGGCTACAATGAGCAGTTCTTC	CASSFSPGGYNEQFF
-	TRBV21-1	TRBJ1-1	-	TGTGCCAGCAGCAAAGCTCGCCGCAGGGAAACTGAAGCTTTCTTT	CASSKARRRETEAFF
-	TRBV27	TRBJ1-5	TRBD1	TGTGCCAGCAGGGAACCGGGACAGGGAAAGGATCAGCCCCAGCATTTT	CASREPGQGKDQPQHF
-	TRBV11-3	TRBJ1-1	-	TGTGCCAGCAGCTCGGACAGTTCGAGGGCTTTCTTT	CASSSDSSRAFF
-	TRBV25-1	TRBJ2-5	-	TGTGCCAGCAGCGAAAGGGCAGGGGCCGAGACCCAGTACTTC	CASSERAGAETQYF
once	TRBV4-1	TRBJ2-1	TRBD1	TGCGCCAGCAGCCGGGGACAGGGGGCTCGGAGTGAGCAGTTCTTC	CASSRGQGARSEQFF
-	TRBV29-1	TRBJ2-5	-	TGCAGCGTTGAGACAGGACAAGAGACCCAGTACTTC	CSVETGQETQYF
-	TRBV6-2/TRBV6-3	TRBJ2-7	-	TGTGCCAGCAGTTTCCCTCTGGGGCAGTACAGCTCCTACGAGCAGTACTTC	CASSFPLGQYSSYEQYF
-	TRBV18	TRBJ1-1	-	TGTGCCAGCTCACCATCGTGGCCGGGTGGCACTGAAGCTTTCTTT	CASSPSWPGGTEAFF
few	TRBV19	TRBJ1-2	TRBD1	TGTGCCAGTAGTACCCGGACAGGGGCCCTAAGAGGCTACACCTTC	CASSTRTGALRGYTF
-	TRBV5-1	TRBJ1-2	TRBD1	TGCGCCAGCAGCTTGGATCTGGGACAGGGGCCAGGCGGCTACACCTTC	CASSLDLGQGPGGYTF
few	TRBV2	TRBJ2-2	-	TGTGCCAGCAGGCGGGGACCAAGGATCACCGGGGAGCTGTTTTTT	CASRRGPRITGELFF
many	TRBV19	TRBJ2-7	-	TGTGCCAGTAGTATCACCGGGGTTGAATCCTACGAGCAGTACTTC	CASSITGVESYEQYF
-	TRBV6-6	TRBJ1-1	TRBD1	TGTGCCAGCAGCTCGGGGACAGGGACGAACACTGAAGCTTTCTTT	CASSSGTGTNTEAFF
-	TRBV15	TRBJ1-2	TRBD1	TGTGCCACCAGTCCGGACAGGAACTATGGCTACACCTTC	CATSPDRNYGYTF
-	TRBV19	TRBJ2-7	TRBD1	TGTGCCAGTAGTTTCGGGGGCAGGGGGCAATTCTACGAGCAGTACTTC	CASSFGGRGQFYEQYF
-	TRBV4-2	TRBJ2-4	-	TGTGCCAGCAGCCAAGGACAGGAGACCAAAAACATTCAGTACTTC	CASSQGQETKNIQYF
-	TRBV5-6	TRBJ1-1	TRBD1	TGTGCCAGCAGCTCAGGAACAGGGGGCAACACTGAAGCTTTCTTT	CASSSGTGGNTEAFF
many	TRBV7-2	TRBJ1-2	-	TGTGCCAGCAGCTTGGGGCAGACCTCTAACTATGGCTACACCTTC	CASSLGQTSNYGYTF
-	TRBV18	TRBJ2-7	TRBD1	TGTGCCAGCTCACCAAGACAGGGTAAGGGCTACGAGCAGTACTTC	CASSPRQGKGYEQYF
-	TRBV7-9	TRBJ2-2	-	TGTGCCAGCAGCTTATCTCCGAACACCGGGGAGCTGTTTTTT	CASSLSPNTGELFF
-	TRBV7-9	TRBJ2-5	TRBD2	TGTGCCAGCAGCCTGACCGGGACTAGCGCCGGGACCCAGTACTTC	CASSLTGTSAGTQYF
-	TRBV6-5	TRBJ1-1	-	TGTGCCAGCAGGATCACAGGGAACCCCTACACTGAAGCTTTCTTT	CASRITGNPYTEAFF
once	TRBV12-2	TRBJ2-7	-	TGTGCAAGTCGCTTACGGGGTGACTACGAGCAGTACTTC	CASRLRGDYEQYF
-	TRBV5-6	TRBJ1-2	TRBD1	TGTGCCAGCAGCTTCTGGGACAGGCCCGGCGGTAGTGGCTACACCTTC	CASSFWDRPGGSGYTF
-	TRBV6-5	TRBJ1-4	-	TGTGCCAGCAATCGGGGATCTAATGAAAAACTGTTTTTT	CASNRGSNEKLFF
-	TRBV12-3/TRBV12-4	TRBJ1-1	-	TGTGCCAGCAGTTCCCAGGAGAACACTGAAGCTTTCTTT	CASSSQENTEAFF
-	TRBV5-8	TRBJ2-7	TRBD1	TGTGCCAGCAGCTTGTTAGGGACAGGGGTCCCCTACGAGCAGTACTTC	CASSLLGTGVPYEQYF
-	TRBV11-2	TRBJ1-2	TRBD1	TGTGCCAGCAGCGTGGACAGGCTTAGCTATGGCTACACCTTC	CASSVDRLSYGYTF
-	TRBV7-9	TRBJ2-5	TRBD1	TGTGCCAGCAGCTCAGTGATGGGACAGGGAGAGACCCAGTACTTC	CASSSVMGQGETQYF
once	TRBV24-1	TRBJ1-5	TRBD1	TGTGCCACCAGTGACACGACAGGGAATCAGCCCCAGCATTTT	CATSDTTGNQPQHF
few	TRBV27	TRBJ1-5	-	TGTGCCAGCAGTTTATCGTGGCAGACAGCCAATCAGCCCCAGCATTTT	CASSLSWQTANQPQHF
-	TRBV5-1	TRBJ2-7	TRBD1	TGCGCCAGCAGCTTGGTGACAGGGCTGTACTACGAGCAGTACTTC	CASSLVTGLYYEQYF
few	TRBV2	TRBJ1-2	TRBD1	TGTGCCAGCAGCCGGGACAGAGCTAACTATGGCTACACCTTC	CASSRDRANYGYTF
-	TRBV7-5	TRBJ1-1	-	TGTGTCAGAAGCCGGGGACAGGGGGCCTGGAATGAAGCTTTCTTT	CVRSRGQGAWNEAFF
-	TRBV5-4	TRBJ2-7	-	TGTGCCAGCAGCTTAGCGGAAGACGAGCAGTACTTC	CASSLAEDEQYF
few	TRBV3-1/TRBV3-2	TRBJ1-2	TRBD1	TGTGCCAGCAGCCCCCTTCAGGGACAGATCCTGAGGAGCTACACCTTC	CASSPLQGQILRSYTF
-	TRBV7-9	TRBJ2-3	TRBD2	TGTGCCAGCAGCTTGGGGACTAGCGGACTCACAGATACGCAGTATTTT	CASSLGTSGLTDTQYF
-	TRBV6-5	TRBJ2-1	-	TGTGCCGGGGTGGGGGGAGTTTACAATGAGCAGTTCTTC	CAGVGGVYNEQFF